This TCR beta chain was sequenced for a study of T-cell memory formation after mild COVID-19. Study summary: TCR clusters were largely donor specific.

CDR1 is PRHDT, CDR2 FYEKMQ, per germline (reference sequence). The CDR3 sequence is 16 residues long. V was pared by 6 bases and J by 10 bases, with 25 bases between. Overall study results and limits: Mostly located in CM and EM were contracting CD4+ clones, with contracting CD8+ clones located in EMRA.

It was 5'RACE with constant-segment primers that produced the TCR alpha and TCR beta cDNA libraries, which carried sample barcodes and UMIs. TCRdb ran MiXCR on the 5' RACE reads and lists one entry per CDR3 protein. Of roughly 240,000 distinct CDR3 sequences in the sample, 15% to 20% were seen once. A few counts support this clonotype. Its antigen is unidentified. The rearrangement links TRBV13 to TRBJ2-1; D ambiguous. What was sequenced was PBMCs or a T cell subset sorted from them (not recorded which). The receptor's source is a man younger than 30 who had mild COVID-19 (a few samples of this study predate the infection). Cell type and time point are not known. CDR3 sequence reads: CASSFQGGSSLVEQFF. CDR3 bases: TGTGCCAGCAGTTTCCAAGGTGGCAGCTCCTTAGTAGAGCAGTTCTTC.